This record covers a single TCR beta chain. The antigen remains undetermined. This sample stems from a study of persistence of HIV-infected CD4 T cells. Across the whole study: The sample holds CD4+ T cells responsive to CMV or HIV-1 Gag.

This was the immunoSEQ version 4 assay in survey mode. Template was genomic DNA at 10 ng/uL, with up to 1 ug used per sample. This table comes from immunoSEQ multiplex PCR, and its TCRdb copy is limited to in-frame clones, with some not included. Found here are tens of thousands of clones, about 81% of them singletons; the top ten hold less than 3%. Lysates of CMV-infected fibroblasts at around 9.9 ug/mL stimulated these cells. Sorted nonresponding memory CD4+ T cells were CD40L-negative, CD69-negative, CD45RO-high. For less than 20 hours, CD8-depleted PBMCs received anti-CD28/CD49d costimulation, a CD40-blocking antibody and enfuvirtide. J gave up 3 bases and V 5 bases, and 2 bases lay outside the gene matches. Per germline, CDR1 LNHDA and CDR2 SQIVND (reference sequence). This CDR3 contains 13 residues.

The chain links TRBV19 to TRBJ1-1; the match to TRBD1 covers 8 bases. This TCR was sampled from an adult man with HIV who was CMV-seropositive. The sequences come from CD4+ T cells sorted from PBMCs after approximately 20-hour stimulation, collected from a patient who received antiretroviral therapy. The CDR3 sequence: CASSYRGDTEAFF. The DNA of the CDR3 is TGTGCCAGTAGTTACAGGGGGGACACTGAAGCTTTCTTT.